This entry lists 17 T cell receptor beta chains sequenced from one sample in a study of T cell responses to AZD1222 COVID-19 vaccine. This table comes from immunoSEQ multiplex PCR, and its TCRdb copy is limited to in-frame clones, with some not included. The table lists about 120,000 clones, about 94% of them singletons. Sequencing used peripheral blood, obtained 28 days after the second AZD1222 dose. Receptors were obtained from an adult who received the AZD1222 COVID-19 vaccine.

This sequence joins TRBV6-5 and TRBJ2-7; the D gene is possibly TRBD2 (6 bases). V was pared by 6 bases and J by 7 bases, with 16 bases between. CDR3 size: 13 residues. Germline CDR1 is MNHEY and CDR2 is SVGAGI. In nucleotides, the CDR3 is TGTGCCAGCAGATCTCTTGCGGGGCGGGAGCAGTACTTC. Its translation: CASRSLAGREQYF.

The chain has TRBV2 and TRBJ2-1; 14 bases align to TRBD2. Germline V gives CDR1 SNHLY, CDR2 FYNNEI. The ends lost 4 bases at V and 7 bases at J; junction bases unmatched: 6. The CDR3 is made up of 16 amino acids. The CDR3 bases are TGTGCCAGCAGTGTAGGGAGACTAGCGGGAGGGAATGAGCAGTTCTTC. It is translated as CASSVGRLAGGNEQFF.

The chain is built from TRBV5-4 and TRBJ2-7; the D is unclear. Trimming took 2 bases from V and 7 from J, leaving 7 bases between them. CDR1 is SGHNT and CDR2 is YYREEE in the germline V gene (reference sequence). The CDR3 runs 11 residues. This CDR3 is CASSFNREQYF. In DNA, the CDR3 is TGTGCCAGCAGCTTCAATCGGGAGCAGTACTTC.

In its sample, this clone was seen once. V gene TRBV6-5 combines with J gene TRBJ2-3; no reliable D call. V was pared by 2 bases and J by 1 base, with 10 bases between. The CDR3 loop spans 15 amino acids. CDR1 and CDR2 (germline): MNHEY, SVGAGI. CDR3 bases: TGTGCCAGCAGTTACAGGAGACCGGGCACAGATACGCAGTATTTT. Amino acids: CASSYRRPGTDTQYF.

The genes are TRBV3-1 (or the pseudogene TRBV3-2) and TRBJ1-1; TRBD1 might be the D (6 bases). V lost 4 bases and J lost 5, with 11 bases in between. The CDR3 loop spans 13 amino acids. Germline V gives CDR1 LGHDT, CDR2 YNNKEL (reference sequence). The CDR3 sequence: CASSLERGTEAFF. The CDR3 coding sequence is TGTGCCAGCAGCCTCGAAAGGGGGACTGAAGCTTTCTTT.

This chain joins TRBV19 and TRBJ1-2; D perhaps matches TRBD1 (6 bases). Germline CDR1 reads LNHDA; CDR2 reads SQIVND (reference sequence). The CDR3 extends over 15 amino acids. Deletions cut 2 bases from V and 3 bases from J, with 13 bases between. In DNA, the CDR3 is TGTGCCAGTAGTATACTCAACAGGGAAGACTATGGCTACACCTTC. Its protein product is CASSILNREDYGYTF.

This rearrangement joins TRBV6-5 to TRBJ1-5; tentatively, D is TRBD1 (5 bases). This CDR3 has 13 residues. Germline assignment: CDR1 MNHEY and CDR2 SVGAGI. Trimming cost V 6 bases and J 2 bases, with 8 bases left between them. The CDR3 coding sequence is TGTGCCAGCAGAGACAGTGGCAATCAGCCCCAGCATTTT. Protein product: CASRDSGNQPQHF.

The CDR3: CASSSPTSRPLHF. DNA of the CDR3: TGTGCCAGCAGTTCCCCGACCAGCCGCCCCCTCCACTTT. This chain connects TRBV28 to TRBJ1-6; D gene uncertain. The CDR3 runs to 13 residues. Trimming stripped 4 bases from V and 13 bases from J, with 14 bases between. CDR1 and CDR2 (germline): MDHEN, SYDVKM.

The J gene is TRBJ1-1, the V gene TRBV2; no firm D call. The CDR3 contains 13 residues. Trimming stripped 8 bases from V and 0 bases from J, with 10 bases between. CDR1 SNHLY and CDR2 FYNNEI come from the germline V gene. The CDR3: CASLLAVNTEAFF. The CDR3 DNA reads as TGTGCCAGCCTCCTGGCAGTGAACACTGAAGCTTTCTTT.

The V gene is TRBV5-1, the J gene TRBJ2-7; D remains unclear. CDR1 SGHRS and CDR2 YFSETQ come from the germline V gene. CDR3 size: 15 residues. The germline V and J ends were trimmed by 0 bases and 2 bases, with 12 bases remaining between them. In nucleotides, the CDR3 is TGCGCCAGCAGCTTGGGTTTAAACTCAGCCTACGAGCAGTACTTC. This codes for CASSLGLNSAYEQYF. The full variable domain, rest sourced from reference TRBV5-1 and TRBJ2-7, is KAGVTQTPRYLIKTRGQQVTLSCSPISGHRSVSWYQQTPGQGLQFLFEYFSETQRNKGNFPGRFSGRQFSNSRSEMNVSTLELGDSALYLCASSLGLNSAYEQYFGPGTRLTVT.

The chain is built from TRBV5-1 and TRBJ2-1, with TRBD2 matching over 9 bases. The germline CDR1 and CDR2 sequences are SGHRS and YFSETQ. This CDR3 contains 15 residues. Trimming at V came to 3 bases and at J to 4 bases, leaving 5 bases not matched to a gene. The DNA of the CDR3 is TGCGCCAGCAGCTCGGCTAGCGGGGTATACAATGAGCAGTTCTTC. Protein product: CASSSASGVYNEQFF.

V gene TRBV27 combines with J gene TRBJ1-1, with D possibly being TRBD1 (5 bases). The V and J ends lost 6 bases and 1 base respectively, with 9 bases between them. The germline V gene has CDR1 MNHEY and CDR2 SMNVEV (reference sequence). The CDR3 has 13 residues. CDR3 sequence reads: CASSWGSNTEAFF. CDR3 in DNA: TGTGCCAGCAGCTGGGGGTCGAACACTGAAGCTTTCTTT.

The V and J genes are TRBV5-1 and TRBJ2-3; no clear D gene. Germline lookup yields CDR1 SGHRS and CDR2 YFSETQ. The ends were cut back, 4 bases at V and 4 bases at J, with 16 bases in the middle. The CDR3 contains 15 residues. The CDR3, as DNA: TGCGCCAGCAGCCGGGCCCCCGATCGGGCAGATACGCAGTATTTT. Protein: CASSRAPDRADTQYF.

The V call is TRBV6-5, the J call TRBJ1-1, with a possible D match to TRBD1 (6 bases). The CDR3 extends over 13 amino acids. V lost 4 bases, J lost 1 base, and 7 bases lay in between. Germline CDR1 reads MNHEY; CDR2 reads SVGAGI. The CDR3 sequence: CASSLGQNTEAFF. The CDR3 DNA reads TGTGCCAGCAGTTTGGGACAGAACACTGAAGCTTTCTTT.

The genes are TRBV6-5 and TRBJ1-1; unclear D gene. The CDR3 is made up of 15 amino acids. CDR1 is MNHEY and CDR2 is SVGAGI in the germline V gene. V lost 6 bases and J lost 1, with 15 bases in between. CDR3 in amino acids: CASRSSPWGNTEAFF. The CDR3 coding sequence is TGTGCCAGCAGGTCTTCCCCCTGGGGGAACACTGAAGCTTTCTTT.

The chain couples TRBV6-2 or TRBV6-3 to TRBJ2-7; D is unresolved. The CDR3 totals 14 residues. CDR1 MNHEY and CDR2 SVGEGT come from the germline V gene. V was pared by 4 bases and J by 5 bases, with 15 bases between. In DNA, the CDR3 is TGTGCCAGCAGTTTTACGTCCCACACCAACGAGCAGTACTTC. This encodes CASSFTSHTNEQYF.

As for this clone: Other DNA sequences of this sample code for an identical CDR3. J is TRBJ1-2 and V is TRBV4-1, with D possibly matching TRBD1 (6 bases). CDR1 is MGHRA and CDR2 is YSYEKL in the germline V gene. The CDR3 loop spans 15 amino acids. V dropped 1 base and J dropped 2 bases, with 11 bases sitting between them. The CDR3 coding sequence is TGCGCCAGCAGCCAAGTAACAGGGAACAACTATGGCTACACCTTC. Protein: CASSQVTGNNYGYTF.